This TCR beta chain was sequenced in a study of CD8 T cells in ankylosing spondylitis. Study outcomes and limitations: Clones linked to disease were reported to show significant enrichment in matched ankylosing spondylitis synovial fluid. Both synovial fluid and blood in reactive arthritis had previously been reported to carry some motif variants. Characteristic of ankylosing spondylitis blood, it appeared, was a TCR beta motif comprising several highly homologous variants. With a CD8+ phenotype, disease-linked clones were relatively rare in peripheral blood.

CDR3 length: 14 residues. Germline lookup yields CDR1 SGDLS and CDR2 YYNGEE. TCRdb analysed the 5' RACE reads with MiXCR anew, one entry per CDR3 protein. Of about 330,000 distinct CDR3 sequences detected, 8% appear once; the ten largest clones hold roughly 15%. In regard to this clonotype: Its specificity is not known. A much larger clone differs by one base, so this may be a read error.

The J gene is TRBJ2-7, the V gene TRBV9; 7 positions agree with TRBD1. The better agreement between TRBJ2-1 and the DNA end casts doubt on the J call. The TCR sequence derives from a male donor with ankylosing spondylitis. Specimen: blood, either unsorted or a sorted T cell fraction (not recorded which). The CDR3 DNA reads as TGTGCCAGCAGCAGTGGGACAGAAACTTACGAGCAGTTCTTC. This sequence encodes CASSSGTETYEQFF.